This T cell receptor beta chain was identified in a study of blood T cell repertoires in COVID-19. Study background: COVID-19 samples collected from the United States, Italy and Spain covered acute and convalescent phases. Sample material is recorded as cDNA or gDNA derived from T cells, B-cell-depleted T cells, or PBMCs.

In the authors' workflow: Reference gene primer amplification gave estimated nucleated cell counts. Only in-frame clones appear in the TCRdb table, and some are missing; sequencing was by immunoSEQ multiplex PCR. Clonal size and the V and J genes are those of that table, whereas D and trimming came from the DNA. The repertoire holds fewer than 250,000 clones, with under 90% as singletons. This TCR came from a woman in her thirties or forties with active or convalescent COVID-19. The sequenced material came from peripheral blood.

In DNA form, the CDR3 reads TGTGCCAGCAGTTTACGGGACAGGGATGGCTACACCTTC. Translating gives CASSLRDRDGYTF. The chain links TRBV12-3 or TRBV12-4 to TRBJ1-2, with 9 bases matching TRBD1. This CDR3 is 13 amino acids long. Trimming took 2 bases from V and 6 from J; bases not matched to a gene: 1.